The rows below give T cell receptor beta chains drawn from one sample of a study of T-cell reconstitution after alpha-beta-depleted transplantation in children. TCRdb reanalysed the PCR reads using MiXCR and keeps one entry per CDR3 protein. The data hold hundreds of thousands of distinct CDR3 sequences, with more than 20% observed a single time. Specimen: PBMCs, mostly from graft donor cells, collected 360 days after TCRalphabeta/CD19-depleted stem cell transplant. All receptors come from a female patient aged 2 to 10 who had a stem cell transplant for congenital amegakaryocytic thrombocytopenia, so the T cells may come from the graft donor. CDR3s include the opening cysteine and the closing phenylalanine or tryptophan. The D gene is left open where the match is weak. The size of a clone is reported for some rows only, either as once, few or many, or as a class for expanded clones.

TGTGCCAGCAGCCATTCGGGGTCTGGTAACGAGCAGTACTTC CASSHSGSGNEQYF TRBV7-9 - TRBJ2-7 -
TGTGCCAGCCGCGGACCTAACACTGAAGCTTTCTTT CASRGPNTEAFF TRBV12-3/TRBV12-4 - TRBJ1-1 many
TGCAGTGCTAGTTTAGCGGGGGGGTTCTACGAGCAGTACTTC CSASLAGGFYEQYF TRBV20-1 TRBD2 TRBJ2-7 -
TGTGCCAGCAGTCCCTCCGGACAGGGCGCTGAAGCTTTCTTT CASSPSGQGAEAFF TRBV6-1 TRBD1 TRBJ1-1 -
TGTGCCTCCTTGGACAGGCTGAACACTGAAGCTTTCTTT CASLDRLNTEAFF TRBV28 TRBD1 TRBJ1-1 -
TGCAGTGCCCGGACACCCGACTACTACAATGAGCAGTTCTTC CSARTPDYYNEQFF TRBV20-1 - TRBJ2-1 few
TGTGCCAGCACCTTAGGGGAAGATGAGCAGTTCTTC CASTLGEDEQFF TRBV28 - TRBJ2-1 -
TGTGCCATCGCGGACCGGACAGGGCAAGACCAAGAGACCCAGTACTTC CAIADRTGQDQETQYF TRBV10-3 TRBD1 TRBJ2-5 few
TGCAGCGTTTCACAGGTGAATGAGCAGTTCTTC CSVSQVNEQFF TRBV29-1 - TRBJ2-1 many
TGTGCCAGCAGTTACCGGGAGGGAGGGGGGCATGAGCAGTTCTTC CASSYREGGGHEQFF TRBV6-5 TRBD2 TRBJ2-1 -
TGTGCCAGCAGCTTCGGACAGGGGACAACTGAAGCTTTCTTT CASSFGQGTTEAFF TRBV7-9 TRBD1 TRBJ1-1 -
TGCGCCAGCAGCGTGGGAGATCGGTTCTACAATGAGCAGTTCTTC CASSVGDRFYNEQFF TRBV5-1 - TRBJ2-1 many
TGTGCCATCAGTCCCGGGACACCGACCTACGAGCAGTACTTC CAISPGTPTYEQYF TRBV10-3 - TRBJ2-7 few